The entry that follows covers one TCR beta chain sequence. Antigen specificity is unknown. At one boundary the junction diverges from the germline segment, which might be a read error. This CDR3 is built from 17 residues. Germline V lookup: CDR1 MNHEY, CDR2 SVGAGI. TCRdb re-derived calls from the reads in MiXCR, one entry per CDR3 protein. In the table there are 800,000 to 950,000 distinct CDR3 sequences, about 33% of which are singletons. The data belong to a study of T cell repertoires in cytomegalovirus infection. The chain employs TRBV6-5 and TRBJ2-2; TRBD2 matches 15 bases. Sequencing used cultured CD8+ T cells from PBMCs, obtained from culture after CMV antigen stimulation. This sequence originates from a human donor in good health (CMV status not recorded). Some clones in this sample may be carry-over from other donors' samples. CDR3 residues: CTSSWTSGGGVPGELFF. CDR3 DNA: TGTACCAGCAGTTGGACTAGCGGGGGGGGTGTACCCGGGGAGCTGTTTTTT.